Each of the 12 T cell receptor beta chains below was sequenced from the same sample in a study of control samples from healthy donors and cancer patients. This table comes from immunoSEQ multiplex PCR, and its TCRdb copy is limited to in-frame clones, with some not included. Of tens of thousands of clones listed, less than 80% are singletons. The sequencing input was PBMCs. The source of these receptors is a man aged 60 to 69 with head and neck cancer.

This chain joins TRBV19 and TRBJ2-1, with D hard to call. The CDR3 is made up of 16 amino acids. Germline V CDR1 and CDR2: LNHDA, SQIVND (reference sequence). The V end was cut by 7 bases, the J end by 4 bases, with 20 bases between. The CDR3 DNA reads as TGTGCCAGTATTGATCTATCGGGCGGCAGGTACAATGAGCAGTTCTTC. Translated: CASIDLSGGRYNEQFF. The entire variable domain, with the rest obtained from reference TRBV19 and TRBJ2-1, is as follows: DGGITQSPKYLFRKEGQNVTLSCEQNLNHDAMYWYRQDPGQGLRLIYYSQIVNDFQKGDIAEGYSVSREKKESFPLTVTSAQKNPTAFYLCASIDLSGGRYNEQFFGPGTRLTVL.

The chain employs TRBV28 and TRBJ2-2; TRBD1 might be the D (6 bases). Germline CDR1 is MDHEN and CDR2 is SYDVKM. Trimming pared 3 bases from V and 2 bases from J, leaving 10 bases between. The CDR3 is 15 residues long. CDR3 in DNA: TGTGCCAGCAGTTTCAGGGGTCCAAACACCGGGGAGCTGTTTTTT. It translates to CASSFRGPNTGELFF.

The genes are TRBV28 and TRBJ2-5; 9 bases fit TRBD1. The CDR3 contains 15 residues. Germline V gene lookup returns CDR1 MDHEN and CDR2 SYDVKM. Unmatched junction bases numbered 10, after V lost 6 bases and J lost 5 bases. CDR3 loop: CASRVQGAPRETQYF. CDR3 bases: TGTGCCAGCAGGGTACAGGGGGCGCCGAGGGAGACCCAGTACTTC.

This clone was observed a few times. The chain links TRBV2 to TRBJ2-7; D call uncertain. The ends were cut back, 3 bases at V and 5 bases at J, with 5 bases in the middle. This CDR3 comprises 11 residues. Per germline, CDR1 SNHLY and CDR2 FYNNEI. The CDR3 region has the DNA TGTGCCAGCAGTGAGTGGCACGAGCAGTACTTC. Protein: CASSEWHEQYF.

This clone showed up just a few times. This sequence joins TRBV4-2 and TRBJ2-1, with D unresolved. V lost 0 bases, J lost 6 bases, and 6 bases lay in between. The CDR3 covers 13 residues. CDR1 and CDR2 from the germline V gene are LGHNA and YNFKEQ. The chain's CDR3 is CASSQDRANEQFF. CDR3 nucleotide sequence: TGTGCCAGCAGCCAAGATCGAGCCAATGAGCAGTTCTTC.

This sequence joins TRBV4-2 and TRBJ2-1, with 7 bases fitting TRBD2. There are 16 residues in the CDR3. Germline CDR1 LGHNA, CDR2 YNFKEQ. J was trimmed by 7 bases and V by 1 base; bases with no gene match: 10. CDR3: CASSQAGRDLLNEQFF. The CDR3 nucleotides are TGTGCCAGCAGCCAAGCAGGGAGGGACCTTTTGAATGAGCAGTTCTTC.

This clone was detected only a few times. This chain connects TRBV18 to TRBJ1-1; TRBD1 agrees at 7 bases. V trimming: 3 bases; J trimming: 3 bases; junction bases outside the gene matches: 1. The CDR3 covers 13 residues. In germline, CDR1 is KGHSH, CDR2 LQKENI. CDR3 protein: CASSPTGDTEAFF. The CDR3, as DNA: TGTGCCAGCTCACCTACAGGGGACACTGAAGCTTTCTTT.

V gene TRBV4-1 combines with J gene TRBJ2-5; D could derive from TRBD1 or TRBD2 (5 bases each). Germline V gene data show CDR1 as MGHRA and CDR2 as YSYEKL. The ends were cut back, 1 base at V and 1 base at J, with 10 bases in the middle. The CDR3 has 15 amino acids. The CDR3 sequence: CASSQAGTGQETQYF. CDR3 DNA sequence: TGCGCCAGCAGCCAAGCCGGGACGGGCCAAGAGACCCAGTACTTC.

Concerning this clone itself: A much larger clone is a single base away; this may be a read error. The chain is built from TRBV14 and TRBJ1-4, with D unresolved. The CDR3 is 15 residues long. Germline CDR1 and CDR2: SGHDN and FVKESK. Trimming left V 1 base short and J 0 bases short, with 6 bases between. This CDR3 reads CASSQGGTTNEKLFF. The CDR3 DNA is TGTGCCAGCAGCCAAGGAGGGACAACTAATGAAAAACTGTTTTTT. The full variable domain, its missing parts supplied by reference TRBV14 and TRBJ1-4, is EAGVTQFPSHSVIEKGQTVTLRCDPISGHDNLYWYRRVMGKEIKFLLHFVKESKQDESGMPNNRFLAERTGGTYSTLKVQPAELEDSGVYFCASSQGGTTNEKLFFGSGTQLSVL.

In this sample, this clone is medium-sized. The rearrangement uses TRBV21-1 and TRBJ2-7; the table's D gene call, TRBD2, was not cross checked with the DNA. TRBV21-1 is assigned pseudogene status. This CDR3 spans 17 amino acids. The CDR3 DNA sequence: TGTGCCAGCAGCAAAGTACAAGCGGCAGCGGGTACTTACGAGCAGTACTTC. It specifies CASSKVQAAAGTYEQYF.

The chain employs TRBV14 and TRBJ1-1; D not certain. The germline V and J ends were trimmed by 4 bases and 1 base, with 7 bases remaining between them. Germline CDR1 and CDR2: SGHDN and FVKESK. The CDR3 loop spans 13 amino acids. Here the CDR3 DNA reads TGTGCCAGCAGCCTCCATAGGAACACTGAAGCTTTCTTT. Translation: CASSLHRNTEAFF.

The chain uses TRBV19 and TRBJ2-7; 10 bases align to TRBD1. Germline trimming cut 0 bases from V and 2 bases from J; bases unmatched to any gene: 4. The CDR3 length is 16 residues. Germline values: CDR1 LNHDA, CDR2 SQIVND (reference sequence). DNA for the CDR3: TGTGCCAGTAGTATAGATCTCGGGACAGGGGCCTACGAGCAGTACTTC. It is translated as CASSIDLGTGAYEQYF.